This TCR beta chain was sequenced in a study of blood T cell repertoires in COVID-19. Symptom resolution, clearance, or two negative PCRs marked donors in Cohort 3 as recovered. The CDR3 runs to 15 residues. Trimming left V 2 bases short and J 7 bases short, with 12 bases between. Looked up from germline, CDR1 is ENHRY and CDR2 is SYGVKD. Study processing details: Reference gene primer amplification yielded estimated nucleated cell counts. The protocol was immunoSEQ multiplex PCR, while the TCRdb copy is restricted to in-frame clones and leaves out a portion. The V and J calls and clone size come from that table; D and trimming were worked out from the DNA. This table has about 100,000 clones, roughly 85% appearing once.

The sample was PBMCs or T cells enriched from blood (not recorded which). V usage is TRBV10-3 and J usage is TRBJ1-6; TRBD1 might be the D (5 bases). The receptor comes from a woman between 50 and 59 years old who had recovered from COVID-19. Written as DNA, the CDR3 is TGTGCCATCAGTGAGGATAAGGGGTACAATTCACCCCTCCACTTT. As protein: CAISEDKGYNSPLHF.